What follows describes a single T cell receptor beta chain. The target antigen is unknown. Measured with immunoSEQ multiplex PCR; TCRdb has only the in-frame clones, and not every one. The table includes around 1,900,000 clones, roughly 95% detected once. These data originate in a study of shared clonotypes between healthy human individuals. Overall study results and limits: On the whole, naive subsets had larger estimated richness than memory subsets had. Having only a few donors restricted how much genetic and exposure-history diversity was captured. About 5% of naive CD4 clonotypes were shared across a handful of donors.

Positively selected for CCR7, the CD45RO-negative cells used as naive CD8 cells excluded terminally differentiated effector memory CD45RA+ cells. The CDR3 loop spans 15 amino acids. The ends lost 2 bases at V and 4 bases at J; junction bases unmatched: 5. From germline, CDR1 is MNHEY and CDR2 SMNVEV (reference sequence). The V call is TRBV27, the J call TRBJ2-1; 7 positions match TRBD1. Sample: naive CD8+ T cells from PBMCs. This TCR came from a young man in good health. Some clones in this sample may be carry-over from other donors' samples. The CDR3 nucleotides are TGTGCCAGCAGTTTAAGGGGACAGAGATACAATGAGCAGTTCTTC. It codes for CASSLRGQRYNEQFF.